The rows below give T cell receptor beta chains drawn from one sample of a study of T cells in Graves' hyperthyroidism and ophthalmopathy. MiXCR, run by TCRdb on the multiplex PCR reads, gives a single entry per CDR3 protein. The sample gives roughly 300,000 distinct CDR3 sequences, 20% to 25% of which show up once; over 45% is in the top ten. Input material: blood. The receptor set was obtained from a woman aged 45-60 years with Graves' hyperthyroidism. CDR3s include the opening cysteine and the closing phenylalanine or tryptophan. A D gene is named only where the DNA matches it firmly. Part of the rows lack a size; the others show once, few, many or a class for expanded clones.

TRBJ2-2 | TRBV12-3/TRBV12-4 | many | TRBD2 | TGTGCCAGCAGTCCCCCCCGACTAGCGGGAGGCACCGGGGAGCTGTTTTTT | CASSPPRLAGGTGELFF
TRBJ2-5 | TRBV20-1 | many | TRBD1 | TGCAGTGCTGGGGACAGGGACCTTGCGGCCCAGTACTTC | CSAGDRDLAAQYF
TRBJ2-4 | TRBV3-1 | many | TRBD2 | TGTGCCAGCAGCCAAGGGACTAGCGGGGCAGCCAAAAACATTCAGTACTTC | CASSQGTSGAAKNIQYF
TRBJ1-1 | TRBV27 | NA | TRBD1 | TGTGCCAGCAGTAGAGCCGGGACAGGGGGCGCGTTCTCCGAAGCTTTCTTT | CASSRAGTGGAFSEAFF
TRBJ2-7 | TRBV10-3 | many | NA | TGTGCCATCGGGACAAAGGCCTACGAGCAGTACTTC | CAIGTKAYEQYF
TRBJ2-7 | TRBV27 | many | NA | TGTGCCAGCAGTTTAGTGGAGACCTACGAGCAGTACTTC | CASSLVETYEQYF
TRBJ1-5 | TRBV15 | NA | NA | TGTGCCACCAGCAGAGATCGGAGACAGCCCCAGCATTTT | CATSRDRRQPQHF
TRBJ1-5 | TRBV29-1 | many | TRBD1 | TGCAGCGCCACGACAGGGGCTAGCAATCAGCCCCAGCATTTT | CSATTGASNQPQHF
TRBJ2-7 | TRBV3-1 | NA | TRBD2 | TGTGCCAGCAGCAGTCTAGCGGGAAGGGGGGGGGAGCAGTACTTC | CASSSLAGRGGEQYF
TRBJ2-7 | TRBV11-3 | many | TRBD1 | TGTGCCAGCAGCTTAGATGGGGACAGGGCCGAGCAGTACTTC | CASSLDGDRAEQYF
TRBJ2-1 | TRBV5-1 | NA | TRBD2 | TGCGCCAGCAGCACCACGTCTAGCGGGAGCCTCCCCTACAATGAGCAGTTCTTC | CASSTTSSGSLPYNEQFF
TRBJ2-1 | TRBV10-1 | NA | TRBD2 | TGCGCCAGCAGTGAGTGGGGACTAGCGGGAGTTAATGAGCAGTTCTTC | CASSEWGLAGVNEQFF
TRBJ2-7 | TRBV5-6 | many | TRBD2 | TGTGCCAGCAGCTTGACCTCGAGGACTAGCGGGATGTACGAGCAGTACTTC | CASSLTSRTSGMYEQYF
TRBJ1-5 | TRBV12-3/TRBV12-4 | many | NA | TGTGCCAGCAGTTTGGGGGAGGGCAATCAGCCCCAGCATTTT | CASSLGEGNQPQHF
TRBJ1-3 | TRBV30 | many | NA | TGTGCCTGGAGTCGGATCTCTGGAAACACCATATATTTT | CAWSRISGNTIYF
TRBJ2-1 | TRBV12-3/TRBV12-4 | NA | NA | TGTGCCAGCAGTTTCAGTCTAGCGGAGCAGTTCTTC | CASSFSLAEQFF